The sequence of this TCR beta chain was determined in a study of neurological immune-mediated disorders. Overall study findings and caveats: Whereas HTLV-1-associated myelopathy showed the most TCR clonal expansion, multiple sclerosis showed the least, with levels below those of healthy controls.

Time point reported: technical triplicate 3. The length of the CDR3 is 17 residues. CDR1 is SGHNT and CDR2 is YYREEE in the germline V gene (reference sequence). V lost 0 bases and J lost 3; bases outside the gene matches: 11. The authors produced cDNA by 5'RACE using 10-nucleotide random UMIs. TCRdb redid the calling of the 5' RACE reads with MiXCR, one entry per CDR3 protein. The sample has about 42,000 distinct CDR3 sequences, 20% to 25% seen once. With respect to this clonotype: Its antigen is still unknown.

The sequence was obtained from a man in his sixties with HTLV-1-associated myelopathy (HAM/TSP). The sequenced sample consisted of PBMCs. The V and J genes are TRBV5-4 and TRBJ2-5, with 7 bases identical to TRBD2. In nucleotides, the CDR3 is TGTGCCAGCAGCTTGGAGGTCGGGGCAGGGAGGGAAGAGACCCAGTACTTC. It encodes CASSLEVGAGREETQYF.